The 25 T cell receptor beta chains in this list originate from one sample, sequenced in a study of cytomegalovirus exposure and HLA in healthy donors (dated by TCRdb to 2015 to 2018). The library was made by the immunoSEQ multiplex PCR assay. For the multiplex PCR, a mixture combining 60 forward primers for TCR Vbeta segments and 13 reverse primers for TCR Jbeta segments was used. TCRdb's version of the immuneACCESS table is confined to in-frame rearrangements and falls short of the full clone set. An unresolved V gene accounts for under half of the shortfall where checked; the remainder is of unknown origin. This sample has over 80,000 clones in its table, and approximately 85% of those were observed once. The top ten clonotypes cover roughly 5% of the sample. Sequenced input: PBMCs. These receptors were taken from a man in his forties in good health and CMV-seropositive.

The genes are TRBV5-1 and TRBJ2-3, with D tentatively TRBD1 (6 bases). The V gene lost 4 bases and the J gene lost 2 bases, with 11 bases spanning the gap. Germline CDR1 SGHRS, CDR2 YFSETQ. The CDR3 sequence is 14 residues long. CDR3 sequence (DNA): TGCGCCAGCAGCCCGGGACAAAACACAGATACGCAGTATTTT. Its translation: CASSPGQNTDTQYF.

This clone showed up just a few times. V and J are TRBV6-6 and TRBJ2-1; 8 nucleotides agree with TRBD1. Germline V gene sequence: CDR1 MNHNY, CDR2 SVGAGI (reference sequence). The V and J ends lost 4 bases and 6 bases, in that order; junction bases with no gene match: 5. This CDR3 has 14 amino acids. As DNA, the CDR3 is TGTGCCAGCAGTTCGACAGGGGCCTTCAATGAGCAGTTCTTC. Translated: CASSSTGAFNEQFF.

V usage is TRBV30 and J usage is TRBJ1-2; D gene ambiguous. V lost 4 bases, J lost 3 bases, and 9 bases lay in between. CDR3 size: 12 residues. In germline, CDR1 is GTSNPN, CDR2 SVGIG (reference sequence). As DNA, the CDR3 is TGTGCCTGGACGGTCACGGACTATGGCTACACCTTC. Translating it yields CAWTVTDYGYTF.

This chain connects TRBV7-9 to TRBJ2-7; D may be TRBD1 (6 bases). The CDR3 loop spans 13 amino acids. Looked up from germline, CDR1 is SEHNR and CDR2 is FQNEAQ (reference sequence). Trimming took 5 bases from V and 6 from J, leaving 14 bases between them. In nucleotides, the CDR3 is TGTGCCAGCAGCCACTTGGGGACATTCGAGCAGTACTTC. Translating it yields CASSHLGTFEQYF.

The CDR3 sequence is CASSINRGQGEAFF. The CDR3 region has the DNA TGTGCCAGCAGCATAAACAGGGGGCAAGGTGAAGCTTTCTTT. This chain links TRBV7-9 with TRBJ1-1; 9 bases fit TRBD1. V shed 5 bases, J shed 7 bases, and the junction held 8 bases outside the gene matches. Germline values: CDR1 SEHNR, CDR2 FQNEAQ (reference sequence). CDR3 length: 14 amino acids. Combining the CDR3 with reference TRBV7-9 and TRBJ1-1 gives the whole variable domain DTGVSQNPRHKITKRGQNVTFRCDPISEHNRLYWYRQTLGQGPEFLTYFQNEAQLEKSRLLSDRFSAERPKGSFSTLEIQRTEQGDSAMYLCASSINRGQGEAFFGQGTRLTVV.

The chain joins TRBV19 to TRBJ1-2; the match to TRBD1 covers 7 bases. The J segment lost 4 bases and the V segment lost 5 bases, leaving 13 bases of the junction unmatched. This CDR3 has 16 residues. Germline loops: CDR1 LNHDA, CDR2 SQIVND (reference sequence). For the CDR3, the DNA is TGTGCCAGTAGTGTTATAAGACAGGGTGGACTCTATGGCTACACCTTC. Translating it yields CASSVIRQGGLYGYTF.

V and J are TRBV7-2 and TRBJ2-2, with D hard to call. This CDR3 is built from 12 residues. Between the trimmed V and J ends, which lost 6 bases and 3 bases, there was a span of 5 bases. Germline CDR1 SGHTA, CDR2 FQGNSA. The CDR3 spells CASSSYTGELFF. Here the CDR3 DNA reads TGTGCCAGCAGTTCTTACACCGGGGAGCTGTTTTTT.

This chain joins TRBV28 and TRBJ1-1; 8 bases match TRBD1. Germline CDR1 is MDHEN and CDR2 is SYDVKM. The CDR3 totals 13 residues. V shed 8 bases and J 1 base; nucleotides not matched to a gene: 3. CDR3 sequence: CASWGTGNTEAFF. The DNA of the CDR3 is TGTGCCAGCTGGGGGACAGGGAACACTGAAGCTTTCTTT.

The genes are TRBV4-1 and TRBJ2-1; 8 nucleotides match TRBD2. This CDR3 spans 15 amino acids. CDR1 and CDR2 (germline): MGHRA, YSYEKL. Trimming at V came to 1 base and at J to 6 bases, leaving 5 bases not matched to a gene. The CDR3 loop is CASSQVSGSPNEQFF. The CDR3 coding sequence is TGCGCCAGCAGCCAAGTCAGCGGGAGTCCCAATGAGCAGTTCTTC.

The chain recombines TRBV28 with TRBJ2-3; D gene ambiguous. The V end lost 6 bases, the J end lost 2 bases, and 3 bases lay between the germline ends. This CDR3 contains 11 residues. CDR1 and CDR2 (germline): MDHEN, SYDVKM. The DNA of the CDR3 is TGTGCCAGCAGCTTCACAGATACGCAGTATTTT. Amino acid sequence: CASSFTDTQYF.

The table lists this clone with a count of one. The genes are TRBV5-5 and TRBJ1-2; 9 bases are a match to TRBD1. CDR3 length: 14 residues. Germline CDR1 SGHKS, CDR2 YYEKEE (reference sequence). After removal of 3 bases from V and 2 bases from J, the junction contained 2 bases not matched to a gene. The CDR3 is CASSWTGANYGYTF. In nucleotides, the CDR3 is TGTGCCAGCAGCTGGACAGGGGCAAACTATGGCTACACCTTC. Full variable domain (rest looked up from reference TRBV5-5 and TRBJ1-2): DAGVTQSPTHLIKTRGQQVTLRCSPISGHKSVSWYQQVLGQGPQFIFQYYEKEERGRGNFPDRFSARQFPNYSSELNVNALLLGDSALYLCASSWTGANYGYTFGSGTRLTVV.

The V gene is TRBV5-4, the J gene TRBJ2-1, with 12 bases fitting TRBD2. CDR3 length: 16 amino acids. V was clipped by 1 base and J by 8 bases; unmatched bases: 7. Germline CDR1 is SGHNT and CDR2 is YYREEE (reference sequence). The CDR3 DNA reads as TGTGCCAGCAGCTTGAGGACTAGCGGGGATCGCGATGAGCAGTTCTTC. Protein sequence: CASSLRTSGDRDEQFF.

The chain recombines TRBV10-3 with TRBJ2-5; TRBD1 agrees at 8 bases. CDR1 and CDR2 (germline): ENHRY, SYGVKD. The CDR3 contains 15 residues. Trimming took 1 base from V and 3 from J; bases not matched to a gene: 4. Here the CDR3 DNA reads TGTGCCATCAGTGAGTATAGGACAGGGAAAGAGACCCAGTACTTC. Its translation: CAISEYRTGKETQYF.

The chain carries TRBV6-1 and TRBJ1-1; maybe TRBD1 (6 bases). The CDR3 has 15 residues. V was pared by 3 bases and J by 2 bases, with 13 bases between. Germline CDR1 is MNHNS and CDR2 is SASEGT. The CDR3 sequence: CASSDPGASNTEAFF. The CDR3 DNA reads TGTGCCAGCAGTGACCCAGGGGCTTCTAACACTGAAGCTTTCTTT.

The genes are TRBV6-5 and TRBJ2-3; a possible D gene is TRBD2 (5 bases). Germline-derived CDR1 and CDR2 are MNHEY and SVGAGI. The germline V and J ends were trimmed by 0 bases and 2 bases, with 12 bases remaining between them. This CDR3 is 16 amino acids long. The CDR3 loop is CASSYSKSGYTDTQYF. DNA of the CDR3: TGTGCCAGCAGTTACTCGAAAAGCGGATACACAGATACGCAGTATTTT.

V usage is TRBV28 and J usage is TRBJ2-7; D is ambiguous. Germline CDR1 reads MDHEN; CDR2 reads SYDVKM. With 5 bases removed from V and 2 bases from J, the gap between germline ends came to 19 bases. The CDR3 contains 16 residues. The CDR3 nucleotides are TGTGCCAGCAGTATCGAACTCATTTTTGAACCCTACGAGCAGTACTTC. Its translation: CASSIELIFEPYEQYF.

In DNA, the CDR3 is TGTGCCAGCAGTTCATTGGACAGGGGAGAAGAAAAACTGTTTTTT. It translates to CASSSLDRGEEKLFF. This rearrangement joins TRBV28 to TRBJ1-4; the match to TRBD1 covers 9 bases. This CDR3 contains 15 residues. J gave up 8 bases and V 4 bases, and 8 bases lay outside the gene matches. The germline gives CDR1 MDHEN, CDR2 SYDVKM. Full variable domain (rest looked up from reference TRBV28 and TRBJ1-4): DVKVTQSSRYLVKRTGEKVFLECVQDMDHENMFWYRQDPGLGLRLIYFSYDVKMKEKGDIPEGYSVSREKKERFSLILESASTNQTSMYLCASSSLDRGEEKLFFGSGTQLSVL.

DNA for the CDR3: TGTGCCAGCAGTTATCGCGGGGCAGGGAGGGATGGCTACACCTTC. It translates to CASSYRGAGRDGYTF. J is TRBJ1-2 and V is TRBV6-5; the D gene is possibly TRBD1 (5 bases). CDR1 MNHEY and CDR2 SVGAGI come from the germline V gene. The ends were cut back, 3 bases at V and 6 bases at J, with 17 bases in the middle. The CDR3 spans 15 residues.

This clone has just one count. This CDR3 is missing its conserved last phenylalanine or tryptophan, likely due to a read error. The chain combines TRBV27 with TRBJ1-2, with D maybe TRBD1 (6 bases). Trimming stripped 5 bases from V and 8 bases from J, with 15 bases between. The CDR3 extends over 13 amino acids. The germline gives CDR1 MNHEY, CDR2 SMNVEV (reference sequence). CDR3 bases: TGTGCCAGCAGTGCCACAGGGTCGGAAGGCTACACCCTC. Its protein is CASSATGSEGYTL.

The gene calls are TRBV5-1 and TRBJ1-4, with D tentatively TRBD1 (6 bases). The CDR3 is 15 amino acids. Deletions cut 0 bases from V and 8 bases from J, with 14 bases between. Germline CDR1 reads SGHRS; CDR2 reads YFSETQ. CDR3 protein: CASSLGPGQGEKLFF. CDR3 sequence (DNA): TGCGCCAGCAGCTTGGGGCCGGGGCAGGGGGAAAAACTGTTTTTT.

The V call is TRBV28, the J call TRBJ2-7, with D possibly being TRBD1 (5 bases). This CDR3 has 13 amino acids. The V gene lost 6 bases and the J gene lost 3 bases, with 12 bases spanning the gap. CDR1 MDHEN and CDR2 SYDVKM come from the germline V gene. CDR3 sequence: CASRGTGFYEQYF. DNA for the CDR3: TGTGCCAGCAGGGGAACAGGATTCTACGAGCAGTACTTC.

This chain links TRBV27 with TRBJ2-1, with TRBD2 as a possible D gene (5 bases). V lost 1 base, J lost 7 bases, and 20 bases lay in between. There are 17 residues in the CDR3. The germline gives CDR1 MNHEY, CDR2 SMNVEV (reference sequence). The CDR3 bases are TGTGCCAGCAGTTTATTTTCGCTCCCTGGACTTACTAATGAGCAGTTCTTC. Translated: CASSLFSLPGLTNEQFF.

V and J are TRBV6-5 and TRBJ2-7; D uncertain. Deletions cut 6 bases from V and 3 bases from J, with 9 bases between. Per germline, CDR1 MNHEY and CDR2 SVGAGI. CDR3 length: 12 residues. CDR3 loop: CASRATVYEQYF. In DNA form, the CDR3 reads TGTGCCAGCAGGGCTACAGTCTACGAGCAGTACTTC.

The chain uses TRBV5-1 and TRBJ2-7, with 9 bases lining up with TRBD2. V lost 4 bases, J lost 3 bases, and 11 bases stayed unmatched. The CDR3 is 16 residues long. Germline V gives CDR1 SGHRS, CDR2 YFSETQ. The CDR3 reads CASSIQGLASGYEQYF. DNA for the CDR3: TGCGCCAGCAGCATTCAGGGACTAGCCTCTGGCTACGAGCAGTACTTC.

The chain joins TRBV6-5 to TRBJ1-4; a weak D match, TRBD1 (6 bases). CDR1 MNHEY and CDR2 SVGAGI come from the germline V gene. Trimming left V 5 bases short and J 7 bases short, with 17 bases between. This CDR3 has 15 residues. CDR3 DNA sequence: TGTGCCAGCAGTCCACCCGGAACAGGGAGTGAAAAACTGTTTTTT. Translating gives CASSPPGTGSEKLFF.